Presented here are 22 T cell receptor beta chains from one specimen sequenced in a study of T cell repertoires in cytomegalovirus infection (dated by TCRdb to between 2018 and 2021). Their antigens remain unidentified. The listed sequencing device is Illumina HiSeq 1500. TCRdb reran the public reads through fastp at Q25 and MiXCR, keeping productive beta chains. Each entry is one CDR3 protein sequence, shown with its most common DNA and genes. Present in this sample are fewer than 200,000 distinct CDR3 sequences, approximately 21% of which were seen just once. The top ten hold about 25% of the sample. The treatment or condition label of this sample denotes: in vitro stimulation with specific CMV peptide epitopes to enrich CMV-specific T cells. This specimen consisted of CD8+ T cells from cultured PBMCs, obtained from culture after CMV antigen stimulation. The receptor source for this set is a human donor in good health (CMV status not recorded). Some clones in this sample may be carry-over from other donors' samples.

This clonotype has only a few counts. The chain couples TRBV4-1 to TRBJ1-1; D not certain. Germline V gene data show CDR1 as MGHRA and CDR2 as YSYEKL. Trimming pared 6 bases from V and 3 bases from J, leaving 11 bases between. The CDR3 totals 13 residues. The CDR3 loop reads CASSPRYDTEAFF. The CDR3 DNA reads as TGCGCCAGCAGTCCCCGTTATGACACTGAAGCTTTCTTT.

The chain is built from TRBV4-1 and TRBJ2-7; D perhaps matches TRBD2 (5 bases). The CDR3 contains 15 residues. CDR1 MGHRA and CDR2 YSYEKL come from the germline V gene. Trimming shortened V by 1 base and J by 1 base, and 11 bases separated the two germline ends. The CDR3 loop is CASSQVRAESYEQYF. Written as DNA, the CDR3 is TGCGCCAGCAGCCAAGTGAGGGCAGAGTCCTACGAGCAGTACTTC.

The table lists this clonotype with a few counts. The chain is built from TRBV6-2 or TRBV6-3 and TRBJ1-6; D is undetermined. The CDR3 consists of 12 residues. Trimming stripped 0 bases from V and 7 bases from J, with 1 base between. CDR1 and CDR2 (germline): MNHEY, SVGEGT. The CDR3 reads CASSYSNSPLHF. The DNA of the CDR3 is TGTGCCAGCAGTTACTCAAATTCACCCCTCCACTTT.

A single count supports this clonotype. The chain recombines TRBV13 with TRBJ1-1; TRBD1 matches at 7 bases. The CDR3 is 17 residues long. Germline CDR1 and CDR2: PRHDT and FYEKMQ (reference sequence). Trimming at V came to 5 bases and at J to 3 bases, leaving 15 bases not matched to a gene. In DNA, the CDR3 is TGTGCCAGCAGCCCCGGGACAGCTCATGATGGGTACACTGAAGCTTTCTTT. Protein sequence: CASSPGTAHDGYTEAFF.

This clonotype has only a few counts. The rearrangement links TRBV7-2 to TRBJ2-1, with D perhaps being TRBD1 or TRBD2 (6 bases each). Germline V CDR1 and CDR2: SGHTA, FQGNSA. CDR3 length: 14 amino acids. Trimming took off 8 bases at V and 2 bases at J, with 13 bases between the two ends. The CDR3 region is CASSMGGAYNEQFF. The CDR3 DNA reads as TGTGCCAGCTCAATGGGGGGCGCCTACAATGAGCAGTTCTTC.

The chain recombines TRBV7-6 with TRBJ1-1; D remains unclear. The CDR3 is made up of 11 amino acids. Germline assignment: CDR1 SGHVS and CDR2 FNYEAQ. V was cut by 1 base and J by 8 bases, with 5 bases left in between. CDR3 DNA sequence: TGTGCCAGCAGCTTAGAAGGAGAAGCTTTCTTT. Amino acids: CASSLEGEAFF.

CDR3 region: CASSQEATGSNQPQHF. Here the CDR3 DNA reads TGTGCCAGCAGCCAAGAAGCGACAGGGAGTAATCAGCCCCAGCATTTT. The V call is TRBV4-2, the J call TRBJ1-5; TRBD1 agrees at 7 bases. The J segment lost 4 bases and the V segment lost 0 bases, leaving 6 bases of the junction unmatched. This CDR3 region has 16 residues. CDR1 is LGHNA and CDR2 is YNFKEQ in the germline V gene.

V is TRBV5-6 and J is TRBJ1-5; D uncertain. This CDR3 spans 12 amino acids. Germline V gives CDR1 SGHDT, CDR2 YYEEEE. Trimming took off 7 bases at V and 7 bases at J, with 12 bases between the two ends. Written as DNA, the CDR3 is TGTGCCAGCGGTAATATGGGGCAGCCCCAGCATTTT. It codes for CASGNMGQPQHF.

This chain uses TRBV7-2 with TRBJ2-7; TRBD1 might be the D (6 bases). This CDR3 is 13 amino acids long. V lost 3 bases to trimming and J lost 6 bases, with 12 bases between them. The germline gives CDR1 SGHTA, CDR2 FQGNSA. The CDR3 protein is CASSLNRDFEQYF. The CDR3 DNA is TGTGCCAGCAGCTTGAACAGGGATTTCGAGCAGTACTTC. Full variable domain (missing parts from reference TRBV7-2 and TRBJ2-7): GAGVSQSPSNKVTEKGKDVELRCDPISGHTALYWYRQSLGQGLEFLIYFQGNSAPDKSGLPSDRFSAERTGGSVSTLTIQRTQQEDSAVYLCASSLNRDFEQYFGPGTRLTVT.

In regard to this clonotype: One end of the junction fails to match germline, which may point to a read error. The CDR3 sequence: CDSSQEPGQGGSGSYNEQFF. In DNA form, the CDR3 reads TGTGACAGCAGTCAAGAGCCGGGACAGGGTGGTTCGGGCTCCTACAATGAGCAGTTCTTC. The chain uses TRBV6-2 or TRBV6-3 and TRBJ2-1; 9 bases line up with TRBD1. Germline lookup yields CDR1 MNHEY and CDR2 SVGEGT. The CDR3 spans 20 residues.

This sequence joins TRBV7-6 and TRBJ2-7, with unresolved D. CDR1 SGHVS and CDR2 FNYEAQ come from the germline V gene. The V gene lost 4 bases and the J gene lost 5 bases, with 15 bases spanning the gap. The CDR3 covers 14 residues. Written as DNA, the CDR3 is TGTGCCAGCAGCTCCGGAGAACTCCACGACGAGCAGTACTTC. Translating gives CASSSGELHDEQYF.

The chain has TRBV4-1 and TRBJ1-2; TRBD1 agrees at 8 bases. Looked up from germline, CDR1 is MGHRA and CDR2 is YSYEKL. The CDR3 covers 15 residues. Trimming cost V 0 bases and J 6 bases; bases outside gene matches: 6. CDR3 sequence reads: CASSQELGQGDGYTF. CDR3 bases: TGCGCCAGCAGCCAAGAACTAGGACAGGGAGATGGCTACACCTTC.

This clonotype was picked up a small number of times. The chain employs TRBV7-9 and TRBJ1-1, with D maybe TRBD1 (6 bases). CDR3 length equals 15 residues. Trimming pared 1 base from V and 7 bases from J, leaving 16 bases between. CDR1 is SEHNR and CDR2 is FQNEAQ in the germline V gene (reference sequence). The CDR3 loop reads CASSLGVRGRDEAFF. Written as DNA, the CDR3 is TGTGCCAGCAGCTTAGGAGTTCGGGGGCGGGATGAAGCTTTCTTT.

The chain recombines TRBV7-9 with TRBJ2-2, with D possibly TRBD1 on 7 matching bases. V lost 6 bases and J lost 6, with 14 bases in between. The CDR3 consists of 14 residues. Germline assignment: CDR1 SEHNR and CDR2 FQNEAQ (reference sequence). The CDR3 sequence is CASRPEGAPGELFF. CDR3 bases: TGTGCCAGCAGACCGGAGGGGGCCCCCGGGGAGCTGTTTTTT.

This clonotype turned up a few times. The chain recombines TRBV5-1 with TRBJ2-5; 8 nucleotides match TRBD1. J gave up 5 bases and V 4 bases, and 10 bases lay outside the gene matches. This CDR3 spans 15 amino acids. Germline CDR1 is SGHRS and CDR2 is YFSETQ. CDR3 region: CASSQGQGVGETQYF. CDR3 in DNA: TGCGCCAGCAGCCAAGGACAGGGAGTGGGGGAGACCCAGTACTTC.

This chain links TRBV19 with TRBJ2-2, with 13 bases lining up with TRBD2. Trimming cost V 7 bases and J 5 bases; bases outside gene matches: 7. The length of the CDR3 is 16 residues. CDR1 and CDR2 (germline): LNHDA, SQIVND (reference sequence). The CDR3 loop reads CASISWTSGGTGELFF. In nucleotides, the CDR3 is TGTGCCAGTATTTCATGGACTAGCGGGGGAACCGGGGAGCTGTTTTTT.

A few counts support this clonotype. The rearrangement links TRBV4-2 to TRBJ1-3; tentatively, D is TRBD1 (5 bases). The CDR3 runs to 16 residues. The V and J ends lost 1 base and 2 bases respectively, with 12 bases between them. Germline V gene sequence: CDR1 LGHNA, CDR2 YNFKEQ. As DNA, the CDR3 is TGTGCCAGCAGCCAAGCCCCCCAGGGCACTGGAAACACCATATATTTT. This codes for CASSQAPQGTGNTIYF.

This clonotype was picked up a small number of times. The rearrangement links TRBV5-5 to TRBJ2-7; D is possibly TRBD1 or TRBD2 (6 bases each). Germline CDR1 SGHKS, CDR2 YYEKEE (reference sequence). Trimming took 4 bases from V and 3 from J, leaving 20 bases between them. This CDR3 spans 16 amino acids. The CDR3 DNA reads TGTGCCAGCAGCGTAGAGTGGGGGGCGGCCGACTACGAGCAGTACTTC. Translating it yields CASSVEWGAADYEQYF.

The rearrangement joins TRBV20-1 to TRBJ1-5, with D possibly being TRBD1 (5 bases). This CDR3 comprises 12 residues. CDR1 is DFQATT, CDR2 SNEGSKA, per germline (reference sequence). V lost 5 bases and J 6 bases, leaving 11 bases between the germline ends. The CDR3 is CSAELGLQPQHF. The CDR3, as DNA: TGCAGTGCTGAACTGGGACTTCAGCCCCAGCATTTT.

CDR3 residues: CASSLLGPKETQYF. DNA of the CDR3: TGTGCCAGCAGCTTGTTAGGGCCGAAAGAGACCCAGTACTTC. The chain couples TRBV7-6 to TRBJ2-5; D gene unclear. There are 14 residues in the CDR3. CDR1 SGHVS and CDR2 FNYEAQ come from the germline V gene. V lost 3 bases and J lost 3, with 11 bases in between.

This clonotype was detected many times. The chain couples TRBV4-1 to TRBJ1-1, with no clear D. The germline gives CDR1 MGHRA, CDR2 YSYEKL. The V end was cut by 0 bases, the J end by 4 bases, with 6 bases between. This CDR3 is built from 13 residues. This CDR3 reads CASSQDRGTEAFF. The DNA for the CDR3 is TGCGCCAGCAGCCAAGATCGCGGCACTGAAGCTTTCTTT.

This clonotype was counted once. The J gene is TRBJ1-1, the V gene TRBV12-3 or TRBV12-4; 7 positions match TRBD1. V was clipped by 6 bases and J by 7 bases; unmatched bases: 2. This CDR3 region has 11 residues. CDR3 sequence: CASSQGGEAFF. For the CDR3, the DNA is TGTGCCAGCAGCCAGGGGGGTGAAGCTTTCTTT.